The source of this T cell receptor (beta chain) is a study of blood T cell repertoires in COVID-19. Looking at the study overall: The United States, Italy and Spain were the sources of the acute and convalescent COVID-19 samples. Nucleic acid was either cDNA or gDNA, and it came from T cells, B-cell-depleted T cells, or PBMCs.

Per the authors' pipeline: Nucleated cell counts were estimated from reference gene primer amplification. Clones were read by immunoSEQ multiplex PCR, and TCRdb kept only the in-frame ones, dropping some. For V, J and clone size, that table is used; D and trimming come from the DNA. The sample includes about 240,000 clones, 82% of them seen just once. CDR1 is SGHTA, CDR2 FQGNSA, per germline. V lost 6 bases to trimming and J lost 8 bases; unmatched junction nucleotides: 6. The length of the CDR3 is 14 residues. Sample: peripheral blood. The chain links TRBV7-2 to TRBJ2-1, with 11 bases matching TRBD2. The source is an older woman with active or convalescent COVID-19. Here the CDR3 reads CASRPGLAVHEQFF. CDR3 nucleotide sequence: TGTGCCAGCAGACCGGGACTAGCGGTTCATGAGCAGTTCTTC. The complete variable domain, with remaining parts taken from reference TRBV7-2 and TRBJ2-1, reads GAGVSQSPSNKVTEKGKDVELRCDPISGHTALYWYRQSLGQGLEFLIYFQGNSAPDKSGLPSDRFSAERTGGSVSTLTIQRTQQEDSAVYLCASRPGLAVHEQFFGPGTRLTVL.